The 23 T cell receptor beta chains listed next were all sequenced from one sample in a study of blood T cell repertoires in COVID-19. TCRdb's copy holds only in-frame clones and misses some; the assay was immunoSEQ multiplex PCR. The sample includes fewer than 350,000 clones, 90% of them seen just once. Sample: PBMCs or T cells enriched from blood (not recorded which). The receptor set was obtained from a woman younger than 35 with acute COVID-19.

CDR3: CASSKIQGRNQPQHF. As DNA, the CDR3 is TGTGCCAGCAGTAAAATACAGGGACGGAATCAGCCCCAGCATTTT. The chain uses TRBV27 and TRBJ1-5; possibly TRBD1 for D (6 bases). Germline lookup yields CDR1 MNHEY and CDR2 SMNVEV (reference sequence). The V gene lost 5 bases and the J gene lost 4 bases, with 15 bases spanning the gap. There are 15 residues in the CDR3.

The rearrangement joins TRBV7-3 to TRBJ2-1; 7 nucleotides agree with TRBD2. Looked up from germline, CDR1 is SGHTA and CDR2 is FQGTGA. This CDR3 comprises 16 residues. Losses at the gene ends were 5 bases for V and 5 bases for J; bases not matched to a gene: 12. Written as DNA, the CDR3 is TGTGCCAGCAGCCCCACCGGCGGGAGTGACCACAATGAGCAGTTCTTC. It is translated as CASSPTGGSDHNEQFF.

This clone was observed once. The genes are TRBV15 and TRBJ2-5, with D perhaps matching TRBD2 (6 bases). Germline V gene sequence: CDR1 LNHNV, CDR2 YYDKDF (reference sequence). The CDR3 consists of 17 residues. V was shortened by 0 bases and J by 5 bases, with 19 bases between the two germline ends. The CDR3 DNA reads as TGTGCCACCAGCAGAGATACCTCCGTCGGGGGAACGGAGACCCAGTACTTC. Its protein is CATSRDTSVGGTETQYF.

The chain uses TRBV5-1 and TRBJ2-5; D possibly corresponds to TRBD1 (6 bases). Germline V gene data show CDR1 as SGHRS and CDR2 as YFSETQ. The CDR3 length is 16 residues. Trimming cost V 0 bases and J 1 base, with 13 bases left between them. CDR3 DNA sequence: TGCGCCAGCAGCTTGGTAGGGGGAGTGAGCCAAGAGACCCAGTACTTC. This translates into CASSLVGGVSQETQYF.

The rearrangement links TRBV5-1 to TRBJ2-5, with 9 bases fitting TRBD2. The CDR3 length is 15 residues. Unmatched junction bases numbered 9, after V lost 4 bases and J lost 5 bases. CDR1 and CDR2 (germline): SGHRS, YFSETQ. For the CDR3, the DNA is TGCGCCAGCAGCCCTAGCGGGAATGGTTGGGAGACCCAGTACTTC. Its protein product is CASSPSGNGWETQYF.

The rearrangement uses TRBV3-1 (or the pseudogene TRBV3-2) and TRBJ2-7, with TRBD1 as a possible D gene (6 bases). V was clipped by 0 bases and J by 3 bases, with 9 bases between them. The CDR3 runs 14 residues. The V gene's germline CDR1 is LGHDT and CDR2 YNNKEL (reference sequence). The CDR3 reads CASSQDRGIYEQYF. Here the CDR3 DNA reads TGTGCCAGCAGCCAAGACAGGGGAATCTACGAGCAGTACTTC.

A single count supports this clone. The J gene is TRBJ2-1, the V gene TRBV4-2, with 8 nucleotides matching TRBD2. The CDR3 is 15 residues long. Losses at the gene ends were 3 bases for V and 9 bases for J; bases not matched to a gene: 10. The V gene's germline CDR1 is LGHNA and CDR2 YNFKEQ. In DNA form, the CDR3 reads TGTGCCAGCAGCCAGGTTGCGGGAGGCACCCGTGAGCAGTTCTTC. Translated: CASSQVAGGTREQFF.

The CDR3, as DNA: TGTGCCAGCAGTGAACCCCCAGTCAGCTCCTACGAGCAGTACTTC. Its translation is CASSEPPVSSYEQYF. The chain combines TRBV6-1 with TRBJ2-7, with D unresolved. CDR1 is MNHNS, CDR2 SASEGT, per germline. V lost 2 bases and J lost 0, with 11 bases in between. The CDR3 consists of 15 residues.

This chain links TRBV2 with TRBJ2-7; a weak D match, TRBD1 (6 bases). Germline V CDR1 and CDR2: SNHLY, FYNNEI. The CDR3 covers 13 residues. V was shortened by 4 bases and J by 7 bases, with 14 bases between the two germline ends. The CDR3 protein is CASSGQGLKEQYF. The CDR3 region has the DNA TGTGCCAGCAGTGGGCAGGGGTTAAAAGAGCAGTACTTC.

The chain employs TRBV7-9 and TRBJ2-7, with D possibly matching TRBD1 (5 bases). The CDR3 has 14 residues. Germline assignment: CDR1 SEHNR and CDR2 FQNEAQ (reference sequence). The ends were cut back, 1 base at V and 3 bases at J, with 10 bases in the middle. The CDR3 spells CASSLEGQYYEQYF. In DNA, the CDR3 is TGTGCCAGCAGCTTAGAGGGGCAATACTACGAGCAGTACTTC.

This chain joins TRBV24-1 and TRBJ1-2, with 7 bases lining up with TRBD1. There are 14 residues in the CDR3. V lost 9 bases and J lost 1; bases outside the gene matches: 7. The germline gives CDR1 KGHDR, CDR2 SFDVKD. This CDR3 reads CATAPGQYNYGYTF. The CDR3 nucleotides are TGTGCCACCGCCCCGGGACAGTATAACTATGGCTACACCTTC.

The chain recombines TRBV4-1 with TRBJ1-1; no clear D. This CDR3 contains 15 residues. Germline CDR1 is MGHRA and CDR2 is YSYEKL. V lost 0 bases to trimming and J lost 1 base, with 9 bases between them. This CDR3 is CASSQDIQWNTEAFF. The DNA of the CDR3 is TGCGCCAGCAGCCAAGATATACAGTGGAACACTGAAGCTTTCTTT.

This chain joins TRBV6-5 and TRBJ2-3, with TRBD2 as a possible D gene (6 bases). Trimming left V 2 bases short and J 4 bases short, with 13 bases between. The germline CDR1 and CDR2 sequences are MNHEY and SVGAGI. The CDR3 length is 15 residues. The CDR3 sequence: CASSYIGGGPDTQYF. CDR3 in DNA: TGTGCCAGCAGTTACATTGGGGGAGGACCAGATACGCAGTATTTT.

This clone has just a few counts. This CDR3 is CASSPLTLSGTGELFF. The CDR3 nucleotides read TGTGCCAGCAGTCCCCTGACCCTCTCGGGCACCGGGGAGCTGTTTTTT. V usage is TRBV28 and J usage is TRBJ2-2, with D hard to call. Trimming removed 5 bases at V and 4 bases at J, with 17 bases between. CDR1 and CDR2 (germline): MDHEN, SYDVKM. The CDR3 is 16 amino acids.

This sequence joins TRBV18 and TRBJ1-3; tentatively, D is TRBD1 (5 bases). Trimming took off 6 bases at V and 0 bases at J, with 15 bases between the two ends. Germline lookup yields CDR1 KGHSH and CDR2 LQKENI. This CDR3 comprises 16 residues. The CDR3 here is CASSLSRTRSGNTIYF. Here the CDR3 DNA reads TGTGCCAGCTCCCTCTCCAGGACACGCTCTGGAAACACCATATATTTT.

This clone has a single count. This chain links TRBV18 with TRBJ2-5, with a tentative D call TRBD1 (5 bases). Trimming took off 3 bases at V and 1 base at J, with 9 bases between the two ends. Germline loops: CDR1 KGHSH, CDR2 LQKENI. The CDR3 is 14 amino acids. CDR3: CASSPTGTQETQYF. Written as DNA, the CDR3 is TGTGCCAGCTCACCCACAGGAACCCAAGAGACCCAGTACTTC. Looking up the rest from reference TRBV18 and TRBJ2-5 gives the full variable domain: NAGVMQNPRHLVRRRGQEARLRCSPMKGHSHVYWYRQLPEEGLKFMVYLQKENIIDESGMPKERFSAEFPKEGPSILRIQQVVRGDSAAYFCASSPTGTQETQYFGPGTRLLVL.

V usage is TRBV11-2 and J usage is TRBJ2-1; the D gene is possibly TRBD1 (5 bases). This CDR3 is 16 amino acids long. CDR1 is SGHAT, CDR2 FQNNGV, per germline. Trimming removed 1 base from V and 3 bases from J, with 13 bases in between. CDR3 sequence (DNA): TGTGCCAGCAGCTTAGGAAACAGGAACCTCTACAATGAGCAGTTCTTC. As protein: CASSLGNRNLYNEQFF. Looking up the rest from reference TRBV11-2 and TRBJ2-1 gives the full variable domain: EAGVAQSPRYKIIEKRQSVAFWCNPISGHATLYWYQQILGQGPKLLIQFQNNGVVDDSQLPKDRFSAERLKGVDSTLKIQPAKLEDSAVYLCASSLGNRNLYNEQFFGPGTRLTVL.

The count of this clone is one. The V gene is TRBV4-1, the J gene TRBJ1-5; no clear D gene. CDR3 length: 15 residues. Germline V gives CDR1 MGHRA, CDR2 YSYEKL. The V end was cut by 0 bases, the J end by 5 bases, with 11 bases between. The CDR3, as DNA: TGCGCCAGCAGCCAAGATATGGAGGGATATCAGCCCCAGCATTTT. This gives the protein CASSQDMEGYQPQHF.

This chain uses TRBV30 with TRBJ1-2; D is perhaps TRBD1 (5 bases). The CDR3 totals 17 residues. Trimming pared 3 bases from V and 1 base from J, leaving 21 bases between. From germline, CDR1 is GTSNPN and CDR2 SVGIG (reference sequence). In DNA, the CDR3 is TGTGCCTGGAGCCCGACAGTTCCAACCAACCGTAACTATGGCTACACCTTC. Translation gives CAWSPTVPTNRNYGYTF.

This clone appeared once. The chain links TRBV9 to TRBJ2-2, with 7 bases identical to TRBD2. Germline V gene sequence: CDR1 SGDLS, CDR2 YYNGEE. The CDR3 runs 18 residues. V dropped 2 bases and J dropped 5; count of bases not matched to a gene: 15. In nucleotides, the CDR3 is TGTGCCAGCAGCGTCCTTCCATCCGCGGGAGTGCAGACCGGGGAGCTGTTTTTT. Protein product: CASSVLPSAGVQTGELFF.

This clone has just one count. The V call is TRBV28, the J call TRBJ2-7; possibly TRBD1 for D (5 bases). CDR1 is MDHEN, CDR2 SYDVKM, per germline. The CDR3 runs to 15 residues. V was pared by 4 bases and J by 1 base, with 14 bases between. The CDR3 is CASSSPRTSSYEQYF. The CDR3 DNA follows: TGTGCCAGCAGTTCTCCCCGGACATCTTCCTACGAGCAGTACTTC.

This clone was counted a few times. In nucleotides, the CDR3 is TGTGCCAGCAGCCCGGACAGGGTGAACACTGAAGCTTTCTTT. This codes for CASSPDRVNTEAFF. V usage is TRBV3-1 (or the pseudogene TRBV3-2) and J usage is TRBJ1-1, with 8 bases fitting TRBD1. After removal of 4 bases from V and 0 bases from J, the junction contained 1 base not matched to a gene. CDR3 length: 14 residues. Germline V gene data show CDR1 as LGHDT and CDR2 as YNNKEL (reference sequence).

The chain joins TRBV7-8 to TRBJ2-7; D unclear. The length of the CDR3 is 15 residues. Germline CDR1 is SGHVS and CDR2 is FQNEAQ. V was trimmed by 2 bases and J by 2 bases, leaving 13 bases between them. CDR3 sequence reads: CASSLSSRLPYEQYF. The DNA of the CDR3 is TGTGCCAGCAGCTTATCCAGCAGGTTACCCTACGAGCAGTACTTC. Full variable domain (missing parts from reference TRBV7-8 and TRBJ2-7): GAGVSQSPRYKVAKRGQDVALRCDPISGHVSLFWYQQALGQGPEFLTYFQNEAQLDKSGLPSDRFFAERPEGSVSTLKIQRTQQEDSAVYLCASSLSSRLPYEQYFGPGTRLTVT.